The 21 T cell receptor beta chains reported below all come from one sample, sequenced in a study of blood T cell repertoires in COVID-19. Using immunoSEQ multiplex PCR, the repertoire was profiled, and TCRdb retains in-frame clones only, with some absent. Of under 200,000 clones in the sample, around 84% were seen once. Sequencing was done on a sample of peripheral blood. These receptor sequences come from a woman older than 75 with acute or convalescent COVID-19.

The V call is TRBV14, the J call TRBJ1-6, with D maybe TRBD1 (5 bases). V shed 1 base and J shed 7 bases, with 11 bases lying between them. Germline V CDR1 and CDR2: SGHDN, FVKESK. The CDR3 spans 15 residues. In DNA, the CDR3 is TGTGCCAGCAGCCAAGCAGGACACCAGAATTCACCCCTCCACTTT. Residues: CASSQAGHQNSPLHF.

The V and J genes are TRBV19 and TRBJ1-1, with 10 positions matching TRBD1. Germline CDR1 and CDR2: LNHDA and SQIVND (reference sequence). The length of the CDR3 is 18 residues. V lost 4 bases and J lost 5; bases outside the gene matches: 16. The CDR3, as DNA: TGTGCCAGTAGTAAACCGGGACAGGGGCTCATCAGGTGGACTGAAGCTTTCTTT. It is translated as CASSKPGQGLIRWTEAFF.

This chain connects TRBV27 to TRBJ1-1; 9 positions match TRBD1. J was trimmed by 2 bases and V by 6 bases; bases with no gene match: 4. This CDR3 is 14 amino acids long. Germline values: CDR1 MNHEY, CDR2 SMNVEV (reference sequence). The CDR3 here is CASRTGGSNTEAFF. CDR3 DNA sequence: TGTGCCAGCAGAACAGGGGGCTCTAACACTGAAGCTTTCTTT.

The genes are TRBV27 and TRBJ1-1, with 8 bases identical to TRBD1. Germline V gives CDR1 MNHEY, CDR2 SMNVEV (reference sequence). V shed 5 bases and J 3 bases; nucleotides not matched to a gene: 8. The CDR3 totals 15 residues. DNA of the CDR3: TGTGCCAGCAGTCCACTCACAGGGGGGGACACTGAAGCTTTCTTT. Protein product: CASSPLTGGDTEAFF.

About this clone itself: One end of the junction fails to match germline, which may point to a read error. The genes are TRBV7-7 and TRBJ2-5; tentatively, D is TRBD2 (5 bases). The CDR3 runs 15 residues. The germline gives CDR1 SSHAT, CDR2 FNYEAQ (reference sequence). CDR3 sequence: CASSLRVGGEETQYF. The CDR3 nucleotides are TGTGCTAGCAGTCTAAGGGTAGGAGGCGAAGAGACCCAGTACTTC.

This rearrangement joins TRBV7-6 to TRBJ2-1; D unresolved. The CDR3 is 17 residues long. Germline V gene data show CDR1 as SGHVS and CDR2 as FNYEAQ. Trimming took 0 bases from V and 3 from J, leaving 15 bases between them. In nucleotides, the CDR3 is TGTGCCAGCAGCTTAGCGAGAGGAAGTCCGCGCTACAATGAGCAGTTCTTC. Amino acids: CASSLARGSPRYNEQFF. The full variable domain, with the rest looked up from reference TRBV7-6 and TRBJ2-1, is GAGVSQSPRYKVTKRGQDVALRCDPISGHVSLYWYRQALGQGPEFLTYFNYEAQQDKSGLPNDRFSAERPEGSISTLTIQRTEQRDSAMYRCASSLARGSPRYNEQFFGPGTRLTVL.

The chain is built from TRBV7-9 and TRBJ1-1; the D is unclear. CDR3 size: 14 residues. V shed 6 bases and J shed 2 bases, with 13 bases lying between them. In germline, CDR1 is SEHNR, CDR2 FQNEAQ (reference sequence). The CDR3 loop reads CASRRHPLNTEAFF. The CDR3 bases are TGTGCCAGCAGACGACACCCCCTTAACACTGAAGCTTTCTTT.

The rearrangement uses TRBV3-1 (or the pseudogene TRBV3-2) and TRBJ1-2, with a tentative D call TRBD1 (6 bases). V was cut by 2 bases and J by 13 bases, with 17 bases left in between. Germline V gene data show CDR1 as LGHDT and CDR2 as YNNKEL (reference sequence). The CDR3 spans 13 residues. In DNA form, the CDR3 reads TGTGCCAGCAGCCAAAACAGGGTTTCGTCTTGCACCTTC. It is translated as CASSQNRVSSCTF.

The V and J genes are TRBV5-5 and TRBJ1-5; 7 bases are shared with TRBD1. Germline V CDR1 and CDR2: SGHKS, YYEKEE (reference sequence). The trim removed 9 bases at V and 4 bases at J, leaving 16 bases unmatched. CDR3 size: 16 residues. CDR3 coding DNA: TGTGCCACCACCCCGGGGCCGGGACAGACAAATCAGCCCCAGCATTTT. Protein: CATTPGPGQTNQPQHF.

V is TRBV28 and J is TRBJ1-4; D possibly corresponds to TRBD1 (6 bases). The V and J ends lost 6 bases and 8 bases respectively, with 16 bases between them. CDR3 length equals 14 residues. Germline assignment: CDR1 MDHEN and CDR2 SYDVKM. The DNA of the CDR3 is TGTGCCAGCAGCCAAGATACAGGGCACGAAAAACTGTTTTTT. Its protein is CASSQDTGHEKLFF.

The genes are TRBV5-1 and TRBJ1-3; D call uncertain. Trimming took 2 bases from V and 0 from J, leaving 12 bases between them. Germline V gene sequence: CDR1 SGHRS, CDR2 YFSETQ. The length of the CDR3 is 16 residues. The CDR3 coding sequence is TGCGCCAGCAGCTTTGGTGCCGGGGACTCTGGAAACACCATATATTTT. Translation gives CASSFGAGDSGNTIYF. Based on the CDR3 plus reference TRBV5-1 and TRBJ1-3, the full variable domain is KAGVTQTPRYLIKTRGQQVTLSCSPISGHRSVSWYQQTPGQGLQFLFEYFSETQRNKGNFPGRFSGRQFSNSRSEMNVSTLELGDSALYLCASSFGAGDSGNTIYFGEGSWLTVV.

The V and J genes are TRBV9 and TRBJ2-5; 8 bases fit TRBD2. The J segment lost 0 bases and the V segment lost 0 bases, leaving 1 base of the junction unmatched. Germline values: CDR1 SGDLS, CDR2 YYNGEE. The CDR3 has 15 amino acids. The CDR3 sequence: CASSVVAGNQETQYF. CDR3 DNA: TGTGCCAGCAGCGTAGTAGCGGGGAACCAAGAGACCCAGTACTTC.

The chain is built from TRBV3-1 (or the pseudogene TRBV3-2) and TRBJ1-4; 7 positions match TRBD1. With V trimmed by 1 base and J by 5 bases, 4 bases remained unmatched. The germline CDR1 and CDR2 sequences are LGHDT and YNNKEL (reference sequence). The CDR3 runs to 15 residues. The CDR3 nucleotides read TGTGCCAGCAGCCAAGCGGGACAGAAAAATGAAAAACTGTTTTTT. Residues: CASSQAGQKNEKLFF.

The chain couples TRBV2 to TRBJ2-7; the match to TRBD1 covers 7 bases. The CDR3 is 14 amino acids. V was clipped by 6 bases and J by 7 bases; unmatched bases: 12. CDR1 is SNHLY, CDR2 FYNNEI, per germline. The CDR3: CASRGDRIVEEQYF. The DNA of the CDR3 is TGTGCCAGCAGGGGGGACAGAATTGTAGAAGAGCAGTACTTC.

This CDR3 reads CASSWDRSTDTQYF. CDR3 sequence (DNA): TGTGCCAGCAGCTGGGACAGAAGCACAGATACGCAGTATTTT. The rearrangement uses TRBV11-2 and TRBJ2-3, with 7 bases aligning to TRBD1. V trimming: 4 bases; J trimming: 0 bases; junction bases outside the gene matches: 1. The CDR3 loop spans 14 amino acids. Germline CDR1 and CDR2: SGHAT and FQNNGV.

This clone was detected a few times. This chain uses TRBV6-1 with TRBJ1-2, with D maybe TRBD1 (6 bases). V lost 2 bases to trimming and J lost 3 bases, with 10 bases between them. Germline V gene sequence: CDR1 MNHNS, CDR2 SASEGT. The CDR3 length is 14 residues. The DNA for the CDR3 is TGTGCCAGCAGTGAAATGCAGGGGTACTATGGCTACACCTTC. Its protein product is CASSEMQGYYGYTF.

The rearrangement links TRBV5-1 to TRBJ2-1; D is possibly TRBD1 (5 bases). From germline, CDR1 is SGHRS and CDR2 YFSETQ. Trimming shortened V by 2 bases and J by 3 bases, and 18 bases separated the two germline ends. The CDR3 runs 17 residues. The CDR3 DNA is TGCGCCAGCAGCTTAAGGAATAGGCAGGGTAACTACAATGAGCAGTTCTTC. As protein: CASSLRNRQGNYNEQFF.

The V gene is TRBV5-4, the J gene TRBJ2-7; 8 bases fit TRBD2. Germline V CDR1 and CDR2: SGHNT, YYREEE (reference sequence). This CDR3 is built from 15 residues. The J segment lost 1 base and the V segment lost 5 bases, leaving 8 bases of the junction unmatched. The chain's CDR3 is CASSFSGSRSYEQYF. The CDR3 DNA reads TGTGCCAGCAGTTTCAGCGGGAGTCGGTCCTACGAGCAGTACTTC. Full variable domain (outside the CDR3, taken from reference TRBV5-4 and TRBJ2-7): ETGVTQSPTHLIKTRGQQVTLRCSSQSGHNTVSWYQQALGQGPQFIFQYYREEENGRGNFPPRFSGLQFPNYSSELNVNALELDDSALYLCASSFSGSRSYEQYFGPGTRLTVT.

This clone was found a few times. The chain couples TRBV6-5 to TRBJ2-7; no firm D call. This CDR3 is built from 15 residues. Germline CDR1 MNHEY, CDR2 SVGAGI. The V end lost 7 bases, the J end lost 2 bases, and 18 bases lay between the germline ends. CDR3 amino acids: CASNVALRVTYEQYF. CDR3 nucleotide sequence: TGTGCCAGCAACGTCGCTCTACGGGTGACCTACGAGCAGTACTTC.

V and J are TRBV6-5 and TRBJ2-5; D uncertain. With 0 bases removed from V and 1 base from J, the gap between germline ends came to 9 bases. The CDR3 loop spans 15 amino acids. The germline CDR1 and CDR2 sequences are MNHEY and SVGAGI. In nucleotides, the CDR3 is TGTGCCAGCAGTTACTCCCTGGGCCTCCAAGAGACCCAGTACTTC. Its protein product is CASSYSLGLQETQYF.

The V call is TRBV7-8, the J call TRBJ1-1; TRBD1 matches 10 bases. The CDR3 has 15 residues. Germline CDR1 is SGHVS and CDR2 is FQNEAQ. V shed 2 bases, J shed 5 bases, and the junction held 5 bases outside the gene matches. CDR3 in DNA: TGTGCCAGCAGCTTAATGGGGACAGGGGCTACTGAAGCTTTCTTT. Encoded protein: CASSLMGTGATEAFF.